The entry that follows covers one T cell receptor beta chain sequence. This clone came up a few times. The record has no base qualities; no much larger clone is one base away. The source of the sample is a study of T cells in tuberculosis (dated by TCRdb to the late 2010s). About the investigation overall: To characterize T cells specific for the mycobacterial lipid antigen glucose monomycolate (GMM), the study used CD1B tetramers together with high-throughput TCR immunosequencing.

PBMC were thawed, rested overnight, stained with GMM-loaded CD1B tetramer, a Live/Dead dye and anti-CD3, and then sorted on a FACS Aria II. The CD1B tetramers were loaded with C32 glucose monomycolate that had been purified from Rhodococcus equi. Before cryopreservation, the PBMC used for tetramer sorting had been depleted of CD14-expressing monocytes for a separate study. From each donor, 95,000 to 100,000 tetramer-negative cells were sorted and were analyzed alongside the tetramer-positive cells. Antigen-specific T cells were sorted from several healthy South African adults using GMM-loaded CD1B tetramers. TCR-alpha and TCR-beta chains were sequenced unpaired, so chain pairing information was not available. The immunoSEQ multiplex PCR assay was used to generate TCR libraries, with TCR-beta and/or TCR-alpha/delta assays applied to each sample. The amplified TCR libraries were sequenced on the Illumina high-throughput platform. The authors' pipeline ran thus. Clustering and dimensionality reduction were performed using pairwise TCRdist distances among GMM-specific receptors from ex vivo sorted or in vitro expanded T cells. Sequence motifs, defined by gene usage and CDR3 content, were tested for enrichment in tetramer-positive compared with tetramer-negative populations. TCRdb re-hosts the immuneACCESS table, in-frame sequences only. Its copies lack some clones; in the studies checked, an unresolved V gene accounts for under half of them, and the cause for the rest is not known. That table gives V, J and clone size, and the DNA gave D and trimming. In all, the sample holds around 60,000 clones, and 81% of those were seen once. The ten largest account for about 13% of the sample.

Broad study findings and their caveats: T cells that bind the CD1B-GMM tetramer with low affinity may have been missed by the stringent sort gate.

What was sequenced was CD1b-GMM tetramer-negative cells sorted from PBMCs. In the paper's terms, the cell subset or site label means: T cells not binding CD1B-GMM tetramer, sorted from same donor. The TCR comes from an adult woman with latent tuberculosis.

This receptor carries the CDR3 CASTQPRGPNQPQHF. The DNA sequence is given as TGTGCCAGTACCCAGCCCAGGGGACCCAATCAGCCCCAGCATTTT. This chain is built from TRBV19 and TRBJ1-5; TRBD1 is possibly the D segment (6 matching bases). The CDR3 goes from the cysteine to the phenylalanine over 15 residues. This entry keeps only the CDR3 DNA: 45 bases, framed from base 1. The germline V gene (reference sequence) provides CDR1 LNHDA and CDR2 SQIVND. V and J are truncated by 7 bases and 3 bases respectively, leaving an intervening sequence of 16 bases.